This section outlines one T cell receptor (beta chain) sequence together with its context. This sample was included in a study of technical replicates of blood from a few donors. The assay was immunoSEQ multiplex PCR, and TCRdb's table has in-frame clones only and misses some. The table has tens of thousands of clones, 95% to 98% seen once. V was clipped by 0 bases and J by 1 base, with 7 bases between them. Germline assignment: CDR1 LNHNV and CDR2 YYDKDF (reference sequence). This CDR3 region has 14 residues. This TCR was recovered from a human donor in good health. V is TRBV15 and J is TRBJ2-7; tentative D call: TRBD1 (5 bases). The sample comprised T cells isolated from PBMCs. The CDR3 sequence: CATSRERTSYEQYF. In DNA, the CDR3 is TGTGCCACCAGCAGAGAGAGGACATCCTACGAGCAGTACTTC.